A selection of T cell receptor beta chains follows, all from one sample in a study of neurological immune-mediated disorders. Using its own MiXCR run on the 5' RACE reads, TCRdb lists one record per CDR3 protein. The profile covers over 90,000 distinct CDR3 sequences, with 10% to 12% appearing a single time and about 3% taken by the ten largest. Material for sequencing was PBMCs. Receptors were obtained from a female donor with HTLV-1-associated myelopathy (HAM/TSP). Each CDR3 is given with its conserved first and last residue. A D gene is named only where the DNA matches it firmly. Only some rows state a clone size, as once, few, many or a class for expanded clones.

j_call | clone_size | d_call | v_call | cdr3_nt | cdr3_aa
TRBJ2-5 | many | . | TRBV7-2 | TGTGCCAGCAGCTTAGCCGGGGCCTGGGAGACCCAGTACTTC | CASSLAGAWETQYF
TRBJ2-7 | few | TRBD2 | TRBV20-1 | TGCAGTGCTGACCCCGGGACTAGCCGCAGCTACGAGCAGTACTTC | CSADPGTSRSYEQYF
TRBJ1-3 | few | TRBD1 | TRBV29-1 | TGCAGCGTCTCCACGGAGGGACAGGGGGCTGGAAACACCATATATTTT | CSVSTEGQGAGNTIYF
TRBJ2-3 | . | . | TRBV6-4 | TGTGCCAGCAGTGACTCGGGGCCTGCAGATACGCAGTATTTT | CASSDSGPADTQYF
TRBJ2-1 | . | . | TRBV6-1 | TGTGCCAGCAGGACCATACTGTGGGATTCCAATGAGCAGTTCTTC | CASRTILWDSNEQFF
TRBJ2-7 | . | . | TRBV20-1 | TGCAGTGCTAGAGACAGAGGAGGCCCTCCCGAGCAGTACTTC | CSARDRGGPPEQYF
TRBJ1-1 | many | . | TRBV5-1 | TGCGCCAGCAGCTTTGGGAACACTGAAGCTTTCTTT | CASSFGNTEAFF
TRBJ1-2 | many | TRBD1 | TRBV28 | TGTGCCAGCACCTATGGGGGACAGGGGGCTCTTCGGGGCTACACCTTC | CASTYGGQGALRGYTF
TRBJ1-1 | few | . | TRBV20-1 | TGCAGTGCTAGTAGCACTTCGGTCAACACTGAAGCTTTCTTT | CSASSTSVNTEAFF
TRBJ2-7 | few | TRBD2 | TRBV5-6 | TGTGCCAGCAGCTTGGGAAGCGGGGGCCCTACCTACGAGCAGTACTTC | CASSLGSGGPTYEQYF
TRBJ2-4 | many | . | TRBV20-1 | TGCAGTGCCAAATCCCCGGGACAATTAGCCAAAAACATTCAGTACTTC | CSAKSPGQLAKNIQYF
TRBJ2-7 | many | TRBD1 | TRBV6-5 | TGTGCCAGCAGACACAGGGGTGCGGACGAGCAGTACTTC | CASRHRGADEQYF
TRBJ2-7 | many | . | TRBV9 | TGTGCCAGCAGCGTAGACTCCTTTAAGGTGCAGTACTTC | CASSVDSFKVQYF
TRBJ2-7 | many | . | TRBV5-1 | TGCGCCAGCAGCTTGGACGGGATCGGGGGATACGAGCAGTACTTC | CASSLDGIGGYEQYF
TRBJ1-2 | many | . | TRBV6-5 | TGTGCCAGCAGCCGACCAGGGGTTAACTATGGCTACACCTTC | CASSRPGVNYGYTF
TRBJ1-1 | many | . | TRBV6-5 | TGTGCCAGCAGTTCACGCCGTGGGGGTGGTGTTACTGAAGCTTTCTTT | CASSSRRGGGVTEAFF
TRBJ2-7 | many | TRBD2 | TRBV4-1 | TGCGCCAGCAGCCAGGGACTAGCGGGGGGGCCTGGCTACGAGCAGTACTTC | CASSQGLAGGPGYEQYF
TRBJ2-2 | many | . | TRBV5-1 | TGCGCCAGCAGCTTCGGGGCGGGGTCGAACACCGGGGAGCTGTTTTTT | CASSFGAGSNTGELFF
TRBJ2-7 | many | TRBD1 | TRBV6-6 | TGTGCCAGCAGTTATAGACAGGGACCCTACGAGCAGTACTTC | CASSYRQGPYEQYF
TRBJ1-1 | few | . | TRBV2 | TGTGCCAGCACCGTAAGCCCAGGGGCCACTGAAGCTTTCTTT | CASTVSPGATEAFF
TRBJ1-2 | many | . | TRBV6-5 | TGTGCCAGCAACCCGTCGGGATTAAACTATGGCTACACCTTC | CASNPSGLNYGYTF
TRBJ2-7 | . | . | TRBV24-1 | TGTGCCACCAGTGAGTCACAGGGTGGCGAGCAGTACTTC | CATSESQGGEQYF
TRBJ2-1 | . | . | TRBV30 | TGTGCCTGGCAGAAGATCAATGAGCAGTTCTTC | CAWQKINEQFF
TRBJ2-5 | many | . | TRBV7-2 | TGTGCCAGCAGCTTAGCGACAGGCGGGGTGGAGACCCAGTACTTC | CASSLATGGVETQYF
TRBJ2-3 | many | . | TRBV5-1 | TGTGCCAGCAGTTTAGCGACAGATACGCAGTATTTT | CASSLATDTQYF
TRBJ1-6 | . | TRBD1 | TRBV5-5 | TGTGCCAGCAGACTAACAGGGGAGGTGCGCAGAGGTTCACCCCTCCACTTT | CASRLTGEVRRGSPLHF
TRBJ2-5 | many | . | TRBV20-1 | TGCAGTGCTAGAGAGGGGCAAGAGACCCAGTACTTC | CSAREGQETQYF
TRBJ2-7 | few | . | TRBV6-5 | TGTGCCAGCAGTTCTTACAACTCCTACGAGCAGTACTTC | CASSSYNSYEQYF
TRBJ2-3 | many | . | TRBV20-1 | TGCAGTGCGGGCCTAGGCCTAAGTAGAGATACGCAGTATTTT | CSAGLGLSRDTQYF
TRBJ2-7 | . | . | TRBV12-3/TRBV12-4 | TGTGCCAGCAGTTCCGGGATCCCGTCCGAGCAGTACTTC | CASSSGIPSEQYF
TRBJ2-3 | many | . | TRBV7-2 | TGTGCCAGCACCTCGGTTGGGGGAGATACGCAGTATTTT | CASTSVGGDTQYF
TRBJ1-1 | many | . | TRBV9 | TGTGCCAGCAGCGCGGGATCCCAGGGGCGCAGAACTGAAGCTTTCTTT | CASSAGSQGRRTEAFF
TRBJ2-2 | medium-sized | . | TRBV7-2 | TGTGCCAGCAGCTTAGGTTTTGGGAACACCGGGGAGCTGTTTTTT | CASSLGFGNTGELFF
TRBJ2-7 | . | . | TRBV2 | TGTGCCAGCAGGCAGAACGGAGCCTACGAGCAGTACTTC | CASRQNGAYEQYF
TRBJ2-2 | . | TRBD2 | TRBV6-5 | TGTGCCAGCAGGAGACTAGCGGGGGGGCGGGACACCGGGGAGCTGTTTTTT | CASRRLAGGRDTGELFF
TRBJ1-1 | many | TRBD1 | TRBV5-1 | TGCGCCAGCAGGGGACAGGGCGCGGAACGGAACACTGAAGCTTTCTTT | CASRGQGAERNTEAFF
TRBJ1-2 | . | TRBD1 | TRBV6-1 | TGTGCCAGCAGAAGGGGGGACAGCTTCTATGGCTACACCTTC | CASRRGDSFYGYTF
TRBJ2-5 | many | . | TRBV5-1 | TGCGCCAGCAGCTTGAAGTGGCAGGGAGGCCAAGAGACCCAGTACTTC | CASSLKWQGGQETQYF
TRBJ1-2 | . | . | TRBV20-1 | TGCAGTGCTAGTATGGGGGGCCTCGAAAAGTACACCTTC | CSASMGGLEKYTF
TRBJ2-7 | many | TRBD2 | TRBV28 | TGTGCCAGCAGTTTAGTCCCGCTAGCGGGGGGGTGGCTCCACGAGCAGTACTTC | CASSLVPLAGGWLHEQYF
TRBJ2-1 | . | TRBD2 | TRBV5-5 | TGTGCCAGCAGCCTCTCACCCGGGACTACCGACTACTATGAGCAGTTCTTC | CASSLSPGTTDYYEQFF
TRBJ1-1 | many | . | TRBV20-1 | TGCAGTGCTAGAAGGGGACACCCGAACACTGAAGCTTTCTTT | CSARRGHPNTEAFF
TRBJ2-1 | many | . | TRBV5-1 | TGCGCCAGCAGCATTCCGACAGGAGGCAATGAGCAGTTCTTC | CASSIPTGGNEQFF
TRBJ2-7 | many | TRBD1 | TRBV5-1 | TGCGCCAGCAGCCCCGGGACAGGGAAGGGCGAGCAGTACTTC | CASSPGTGKGEQYF
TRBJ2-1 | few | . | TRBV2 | TGTGCCAGCAGTGAAGATTCGGGTGAGCAGTTCTTC | CASSEDSGEQFF
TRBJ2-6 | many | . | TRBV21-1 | TGTGCCAGCACCCTAAGGGTGATTCGTGACAGGCTGGGATCGAGCTCTGGGGCCAACGTCCTGACTTTC | CASTLRVIRDRLGSSSGANVLTF